This T cell receptor beta chain appears in the sequencing data of a study of T cell repertoires in cytomegalovirus infection. Using its own MiXCR run on the reads, TCRdb lists one record per CDR3 protein. The sample lists hundreds of thousands of distinct CDR3 sequences, 20% to 25% occurring once. J gave up 5 bases and V 0 bases, and 4 bases lay outside the gene matches. In germline, CDR1 is MNHEY, CDR2 SMNVEV (reference sequence). CDR3 length: 16 residues. The V and J genes are TRBV27 and TRBJ1-5; 10 positions agree with TRBD1. The origin of this receptor is a human donor in good health (CMV status not recorded). Some clones in this sample may be carry-over from other donors' samples. The sequencing sample was made of CD8+ T cells from PBMCs. For the CDR3, the DNA is TGTGCCAGCAGTTTATCGGGCGACAGGGGGCATCAGCCCCAGCATTTT. It codes for CASSLSGDRGHQPQHF.